These T cell receptor beta chains were read from a single sample in a study of blood T cell repertoires in COVID-19. This table comes from immunoSEQ multiplex PCR, and its TCRdb copy is limited to in-frame clones, with some not included. The data contain 50,000 to 85,000 clones, 82% of them singletons. The specimen sequenced was peripheral blood. The receptors were sampled from a man in his 60s with acute or convalescent COVID-19. Both conserved end residues are part of each CDR3. The D gene is left open where the match is weak. Clone sizes are given selectively: once, few, many, or a class where the clone is expanded.

V gene	J gene	clone size	D gene	CDR3 DNA	CDR3 protein
TRBV6-5	TRBJ2-5	-	TRBD2	TGTGCCAGCAGTTCCGGACTAGCGGGGGTAGAGACCCAGTACTTC	CASSSGLAGVETQYF
TRBV7-6	TRBJ1-1	few	-	TGTGCCAGCAGCTTCCAGCCAGGTTCGAACACTGAAGCTTTCTTT	CASSFQPGSNTEAFF
TRBV15	TRBJ1-3	few	-	TGTGCCACCAGCAGAGATCCACGGGCTGGAAACACCATATATTTT	CATSRDPRAGNTIYF
TRBV30	TRBJ1-5	-	TRBD1	TGTGCCTGGAGCCCCCGGGACAGGGGCAATCAGCCCCAGCATTTT	CAWSPRDRGNQPQHF
TRBV2	TRBJ1-6	-	-	TGTGCCAGCAGCGTCCTGGAGTCCTATAATTCACCCCTCCACTTT	CASSVLESYNSPLHF
TRBV6-2/TRBV6-3	TRBJ2-5	few	TRBD1	TGTGCCAGCAGTTACTTGAAGGGGGCCTCTCGGGAGACCCAGTACTTC	CASSYLKGASRETQYF
TRBV7-9	TRBJ2-2	-	-	TGTGCCAGCAGGGATCACCCGCTGGGGCGAGGCACCGGGGAGCTGTTTTTT	CASRDHPLGRGTGELFF
TRBV7-2	TRBJ1-3	-	-	TGTGCCAGCAGATTCGATACAAGGAGCTCTGGAAACACCATATATTTT	CASRFDTRSSGNTIYF
TRBV6-1	TRBJ1-2	once	-	TGTGCCAGCAGTGAATTTTATCTTGGACAGACAACTAACTATGGCTACACCTTC	CASSEFYLGQTTNYGYTF
TRBV19	TRBJ1-2	-	TRBD1	TGTGCCAGTAACCGACTAGGGGACAGTAATTTCGATGGCTACACCTTC	CASNRLGDSNFDGYTF
TRBV19	TRBJ1-3	-	-	TGTGCCACCAGGGGCCATACAGTCTCTGGAAACACCATATATTTT	CATRGHTVSGNTIYF
TRBV3-1/TRBV3-2	TRBJ1-6	-	TRBD1	TGTGCCAGCAGCCCACAGGGGAATTCACCCCTCCACTTT	CASSPQGNSPLHF
TRBV4-1	TRBJ2-2	-	-	TGCGCCAGCAGCCAAGACAGGGTCGCCGGGGAGCTGTTTTTT	CASSQDRVAGELFF
TRBV3-1/TRBV3-2	TRBJ2-3	once	-	TGTGCCAGCAGCTGGGGGGGCTCCACAGATACGCAGTATTTT	CASSWGGSTDTQYF
TRBV14	TRBJ1-6	few	TRBD1	TGTGCCAGCAGCCACCTTCACACAGGGGGCGGACCCCTGAATTCACCCCTCCACTTT	CASSHLHTGGGPLNSPLHF
TRBV9	TRBJ1-3	-	-	TGTGCCAGCAGCGTGGCCGGGATTGGAAACACCATATATTTT	CASSVAGIGNTIYF
TRBV10-3	TRBJ2-3	-	-	TGTGCCATCAGTGAGTCCCCCGGGTTCCCAGATACGCAGTATTTT	CAISESPGFPDTQYF
TRBV5-1	TRBJ2-5	few	-	TGCGCCAGCACCCAGGGCAGCACAGAGACCCAGTACTTC	CASTQGSTETQYF
TRBV7-9	TRBJ2-5	-	TRBD1	TGTGCCAGCAGTCTCCGGGACAGGGCGCAAGAGACCCAGTACTTC	CASSLRDRAQETQYF
TRBV6-5	TRBJ1-1	many	TRBD1	TGTGCCAGCTGGGCGGGACAGTTGAACACTGAAGCTTTCTTT	CASWAGQLNTEAFF
TRBV7-2	TRBJ1-3	-	-	TGTGCCAGCAGCCGTTCGACGGGGAGGACTGGAAACACCATATATTTT	CASSRSTGRTGNTIYF
TRBV5-5	TRBJ2-5	once	-	TGTGCCAGCAGCTTGGGGGCCTCTGGAGAGACCCAGTACTTC	CASSLGASGETQYF
TRBV4-3	TRBJ1-1	once	TRBD1	TGCGCCAGCAGCCAAGAACAGGGGATGAACACTGAAGCTTTCTTT	CASSQEQGMNTEAFF
TRBV19	TRBJ1-4	-	-	TGTGCCAGTAGTTCTCTAGGTGCAACTAATGAAAAACTGTTTTTT	CASSSLGATNEKLFF
TRBV24-1	TRBJ2-5	-	-	TGTGCCACCAGTGCCTTGACAGGAGAGGGGGAGACCCAGTACTTC	CATSALTGEGETQYF
TRBV7-6	TRBJ1-6	once	-	TGTGCCAGCAGCTTAGTCGGGGGGGCTGGTTCACCCCTCCACTTT	CASSLVGGAGSPLHF
TRBV30	TRBJ1-4	-	TRBD1	TGTGCCTGGAACCCCGGGACAGGGGAGAATGAAAAACTGTTTTTT	CAWNPGTGENEKLFF
TRBV28	TRBJ1-1	-	TRBD1	TGTGCCAGCAGTCACAGGGGGCGAGGGACTGAAGCTTTCTTT	CASSHRGRGTEAFF